This TCR beta chain was retrieved from a study of identical twins. Overall study results and limits: Abundant cord blood beta clonotypes carried fewer insertions; memory repertoires showed none. Donors were not followed over many years; analysis was cross-sectional.

Trimming shortened V by 1 base and J by 9 bases, and 19 bases separated the two germline ends. Germline CDR1 reads DFQATT; CDR2 reads SNEGSKA (reference sequence). The CDR3 spans 15 residues. This clonotype turned up a few times. Its cognate antigen is unknown. All donors comprised healthy Caucasians. Template switching (which added a universal primer site) was used, and cDNA carried unique molecular identifiers. A single record per CDR3 protein comes from TCRdb applying MiXCR to the 5' RACE reads. The table lists 350,000 to 400,000 distinct CDR3 sequences, about 9% of them singletons. The TCR sequence derives from a woman between 50 and 59 years old in good health. Material for sequencing was naive T cells sorted from blood. V usage is TRBV20-1 and J usage is TRBJ2-1; D might be TRBD1 (5 bases). Here the CDR3 reads CSARVRVKLNGEQFF. CDR3 coding DNA: TGCAGTGCTAGAGTCAGGGTGAAATTGAATGGTGAGCAGTTCTTC.